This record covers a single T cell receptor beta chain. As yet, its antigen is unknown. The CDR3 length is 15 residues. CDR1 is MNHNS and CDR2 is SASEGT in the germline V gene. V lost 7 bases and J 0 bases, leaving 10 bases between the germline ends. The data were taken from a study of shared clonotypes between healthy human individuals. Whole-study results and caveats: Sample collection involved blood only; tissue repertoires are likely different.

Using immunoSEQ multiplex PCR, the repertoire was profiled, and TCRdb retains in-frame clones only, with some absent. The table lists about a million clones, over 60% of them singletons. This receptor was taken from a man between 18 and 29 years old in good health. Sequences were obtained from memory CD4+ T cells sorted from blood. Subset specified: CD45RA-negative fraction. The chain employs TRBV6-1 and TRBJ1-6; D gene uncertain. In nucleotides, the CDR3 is TGTGCCAGCAAGTCCCGGGCCTCCTATAATTCACCCCTCCACTTT. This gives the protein CASKSRASYNSPLHF.